These 29 T cell receptor beta chains came from one sample sequenced in a study of blood T cell repertoires in COVID-19. The repertoire was sequenced with immunoSEQ multiplex PCR; TCRdb's copy has only in-frame clones and lacks some. The sample has about 250,000 clones, 65% to 90% seen once. Sequenced sample: PBMCs or T cells enriched from blood (not recorded which). These receptors were taken from a woman aged 50 to 60 with acute COVID-19.

The chain recombines TRBV4-1 with TRBJ1-5; D possibly corresponds to TRBD1 (6 bases). Germline V gives CDR1 MGHRA, CDR2 YSYEKL. The CDR3 is 15 residues long. V was trimmed by 4 bases and J by 1 base, leaving 11 bases between them. The CDR3 DNA follows: TGCGCCAGCAGCCTCTCGAGGGGGAGCAATCAGCCCCAGCATTTT. Its translation: CASSLSRGSNQPQHF.

This sequence joins TRBV19 and TRBJ1-1; D is possibly TRBD1 (5 bases). Trimming stripped 0 bases from V and 5 bases from J, with 13 bases between. CDR3 length: 15 amino acids. The germline V gene has CDR1 LNHDA and CDR2 SQIVND (reference sequence). The CDR3 DNA reads TGTGCCAGTAGTATAGAGCAGGGTAGAAAGACTGAAGCTTTCTTT. Protein: CASSIEQGRKTEAFF.

The genes are TRBV24-1 and TRBJ2-3, with D perhaps TRBD2 (5 bases). The CDR3 contains 14 residues. The germline V and J ends were trimmed by 4 bases and 4 bases, with 11 bases remaining between them. Germline V gene sequence: CDR1 KGHDR, CDR2 SFDVKD. CDR3 sequence: CATSDPEGADTQYF. The DNA of the CDR3 is TGTGCCACCAGTGACCCCGAGGGAGCAGATACGCAGTATTTT.

V usage is TRBV12-2 and J usage is TRBJ2-3; the table's D call TRBD2 went unverified against the DNA. TRBV12-2 represents a pseudogene. CDR3 size: 14 residues. Written as DNA, the CDR3 is TGTGCAAGTCGCTATAAGCGTCCGGGTAATACGCAGTATTTT. This gives the protein CASRYKRPGNTQYF.

CDR3 in amino acids: CASSHPAVNTEAFF. CDR3 bases: TGTGCCAGCAGCCATCCAGCGGTGAACACTGAAGCTTTCTTT. The V call is TRBV11-2, the J call TRBJ1-1; D is unclear. Deletions cut 5 bases from V and 0 bases from J, with 10 bases between. The CDR3 is 14 amino acids. The germline V gene has CDR1 SGHAT and CDR2 FQNNGV.

In this sample, this clone turned up once. V and J are TRBV7-9 and TRBJ1-2, with no clear D. V dropped 5 bases and J dropped 1 base, with 8 bases sitting between them. The CDR3 runs 13 residues. Germline CDR1 and CDR2: SEHNR and FQNEAQ (reference sequence). In DNA, the CDR3 is TGTGCCAGCAGCCCACAGAGTAACTATGGCTACACCTTC. Protein: CASSPQSNYGYTF.

The J gene is TRBJ2-2, the V gene TRBV5-8, with D possibly being TRBD2 (6 bases). V dropped 0 bases and J dropped 0 bases, with 12 bases sitting between them. Germline lookup yields CDR1 SGHTS and CDR2 YDEGEE. This CDR3 has 17 residues. CDR3 bases: TGTGCCAGCAGCTTGGATATAGGCGGGGCGAACACCGGGGAGCTGTTTTTT. This translates into CASSLDIGGANTGELFF. Supplemented by reference TRBV5-8 and TRBJ2-2, the full variable domain reads EAGVTQSPTHLIKTRGQQATLRCSPISGHTSVYWYQQALGLGLQFLLWYDEGEERNRGNFPPRFSGRQFPNYSSELNVNALELEDSALYLCASSLDIGGANTGELFFGEGSRLTVL.

CDR3 in amino acids: CASSLVIAGGYSYNEQFF. Written as DNA, the CDR3 is TGCGCCAGCAGCTTGGTTATAGCGGGGGGCTACTCCTACAATGAGCAGTTCTTC. The chain carries TRBV5-1 and TRBJ2-1; 10 positions match TRBD2. V shed 0 bases, J shed 0 bases, and the junction held 6 bases outside the gene matches. In germline, CDR1 is SGHRS, CDR2 YFSETQ. This CDR3 contains 18 residues.

The chain recombines TRBV13 with TRBJ1-2; possible D gene TRBD1, 6 bases. This CDR3 spans 14 amino acids. Germline-derived CDR1 and CDR2 are PRHDT and FYEKMQ (reference sequence). Trimming cost V 1 base and J 4 bases, with 10 bases left between them. CDR3 DNA sequence: TGTGCCAGCAGCTTAGAAGGGGGTTCCTATGGCTACACCTTC. Its protein product is CASSLEGGSYGYTF.

The chain is built from TRBV5-5 and TRBJ2-2; no clear D. The CDR3 covers 11 residues. Germline V gene data show CDR1 as SGHKS and CDR2 as YYEKEE (reference sequence). The ends were cut back, 6 bases at V and 8 bases at J, with 8 bases in the middle. CDR3: CASTFSGELFF. The DNA of the CDR3 is TGTGCCAGCACTTTTTCGGGGGAGCTGTTTTTT.

The chain couples TRBV5-4 to TRBJ2-1, with D possibly matching TRBD2 (7 bases). Trimming removed 10 bases from V and 9 bases from J, with 23 bases in between. The CDR3 covers 14 residues. Germline V gene data show CDR1 as SGHNT and CDR2 as YYREEE (reference sequence). CDR3 in DNA: TGTGCCGGTAGGGGCGGGGGCTTAAATAGTGAGCAGTTCTTC. It is translated as CAGRGGGLNSEQFF. Full variable domain (missing parts from reference TRBV5-4 and TRBJ2-1): ETGVTQSPTHLIKTRGQQVTLRCSSQSGHNTVSWYQQALGQGPQFIFQYYREEENGRGNFPPRFSGLQFPNYSSELNVNALELDDSALYLCAGRGGGLNSEQFFGPGTRLTVL.

V and J are TRBV19 and TRBJ1-3, with D perhaps TRBD1 (6 bases). The CDR3 contains 14 residues. Looked up from germline, CDR1 is LNHDA and CDR2 is SQIVND (reference sequence). V lost 6 bases and J lost 4, with 13 bases in between. CDR3 sequence reads: CASRMTGYGNTIYF. CDR3 bases: TGTGCCAGTAGGATGACAGGATACGGAAACACCATATATTTT.

This clone was seen once. The rearrangement links TRBV11-2 to TRBJ2-2; possible D gene TRBD2, 5 bases. Looked up from germline, CDR1 is SGHAT and CDR2 is FQNNGV. The CDR3 has 16 amino acids. Trimming shortened V by 5 bases and J by 2 bases, and 15 bases separated the two germline ends. The CDR3 spells CASSLNPSGNTGELFF. The CDR3 DNA sequence: TGTGCCAGCAGCCTCAACCCCAGCGGTAACACCGGGGAGCTGTTTTTT.

The rearrangement links TRBV2 to TRBJ1-5; tentatively, D is TRBD1 (5 bases). Between the trimmed V and J ends, which lost 3 bases and 5 bases, there was a span of 20 bases. The CDR3 consists of 17 residues. Germline CDR1 reads SNHLY; CDR2 reads FYNNEI. The CDR3 region has the DNA TGTGCCAGCAGTGATAATCCGCAGGGTTCAATCTATCAGCCCCAGCATTTT. Translated, it gives CASSDNPQGSIYQPQHF.

The V call is TRBV30, the J call TRBJ1-2; 11 positions match TRBD1. The CDR3 is 14 residues long. The V and J ends lost 4 bases and 8 bases, in that order; junction bases with no gene match: 9. Germline CDR1 reads GTSNPN; CDR2 reads SVGIG (reference sequence). The CDR3 is CAWTPWDRGKGYTF. The CDR3 region has the DNA TGTGCCTGGACCCCGTGGGACAGGGGGAAAGGCTACACCTTC.

A single count supports this clone. The chain has TRBV7-8 and TRBJ1-3; TRBD1 is a possible D gene (6 bases). Deletions cut 5 bases from V and 3 bases from J, with 8 bases between. This CDR3 comprises 13 residues. CDR1 is SGHVS, CDR2 FQNEAQ, per germline. CDR3 protein: CASSRTDGNTIYF. The CDR3 nucleotides read TGTGCCAGCAGCCGGACAGATGGAAACACCATATATTTT.

The chain is built from TRBV5-1 and TRBJ1-1; perhaps TRBD1 as D (6 bases). This CDR3 contains 13 residues. Trimming pared 4 bases from V and 6 bases from J, leaving 13 bases between. Germline V gene lookup returns CDR1 SGHRS and CDR2 YFSETQ. CDR3 sequence reads: CASSVLQGSEAFF. The CDR3 nucleotides read TGCGCCAGCAGCGTGCTACAGGGCTCTGAAGCTTTCTTT.

This clone was seen only once. This rearrangement joins TRBV5-1 to TRBJ2-7, with 9 bases aligning to TRBD1. Germline CDR1 is SGHRS and CDR2 is YFSETQ. CDR3 length: 15 residues. J lost 6 bases, V lost 5 bases, and 12 bases had no gene match. In DNA, the CDR3 is TGCGCCAGCAGAGCGGCGGGACAGGGTTCGGGCGAGCAGTACTTC. Translated: CASRAAGQGSGEQYF. The full variable domain, its missing parts supplied by reference TRBV5-1 and TRBJ2-7, is KAGVTQTPRYLIKTRGQQVTLSCSPISGHRSVSWYQQTPGQGLQFLFEYFSETQRNKGNFPGRFSGRQFSNSRSEMNVSTLELGDSALYLCASRAAGQGSGEQYFGPGTRLTVT.

This clone showed up just a few times. The V call is TRBV9, the J call TRBJ2-2; 9 nucleotides align to TRBD1. V dropped 3 bases and J dropped 6; count of bases not matched to a gene: 6. The CDR3 covers 15 residues. From germline, CDR1 is SGDLS and CDR2 YYNGEE. The CDR3 DNA sequence: TGTGCCAGCAGCGGGGGACAGGGAGTCGCCGGGGAGCTGTTTTTT. Translation: CASSGGQGVAGELFF.

Only a few counts were recorded for this clone. At one end, the junction sequence differs from germline, possibly due to a read error. The V gene is TRBV29-1, the J gene TRBJ1-2; 7 nucleotides align to TRBD1. Germline V gene data show CDR1 as SQVTM and CDR2 as ANQGSEA. The CDR3 sequence is 9 residues long. The CDR3 coding sequence is TGCAGCGTGCCCCCCGGGACAGACTTC. Translating it yields CSVPPGTDF.

The gene calls are TRBV6-6 and TRBJ1-4, with D possibly TRBD1 on 5 matching bases. V was pared by 4 bases and J by 6 bases, with 18 bases between. Germline CDR1 MNHNY, CDR2 SVGAGI (reference sequence). The CDR3 has 16 amino acids. CDR3 loop: CASSSTSDRTHEKLFF. The DNA of the CDR3 is TGTGCCAGCAGTTCCACCTCCGACAGAACCCATGAAAAACTGTTTTTT.

V usage is TRBV30 and J usage is TRBJ2-7; TRBD1 matches at 10 bases. Unmatched junction bases numbered 3, after V lost 2 bases and J lost 5 bases. The CDR3 spans 13 residues. CDR1 and CDR2 (germline): GTSNPN, SVGIG (reference sequence). CDR3 DNA: TGTGCCTGGAGTAATGGGACAGGGGACGAGCAGTACTTC. Its protein is CAWSNGTGDEQYF.

This chain links TRBV30 with TRBJ2-5; D is perhaps TRBD1 (5 bases). Germline V gene lookup returns CDR1 GTSNPN and CDR2 SVGIG (reference sequence). The length of the CDR3 is 13 residues. The V end lost 1 base, the J end lost 2 bases, and 8 bases lay between the germline ends. CDR3 in DNA: TGTGCCTGGAGTGGACAGATGCAAGAGACCCAGTACTTC. As protein: CAWSGQMQETQYF.

V usage is TRBV19 and J usage is TRBJ1-2; 7 bases line up with TRBD1. Germline CDR1 reads LNHDA; CDR2 reads SQIVND (reference sequence). This CDR3 comprises 16 residues. Unmatched junction bases numbered 15, after V lost 5 bases and J lost 6 bases. The CDR3 is CASSFSRRDRVNGYTF. CDR3 nucleotide sequence: TGTGCCAGTAGTTTTTCCCGCCGGGACAGAGTGAATGGCTACACCTTC.

CDR3 in DNA: TGCGCCAGCGGCGGGACTAGCAGTGGAACAGATACGCAGTATTTT. Translating gives CASGGTSSGTDTQYF. The chain couples TRBV5-1 to TRBJ2-3; 9 positions match TRBD2. This CDR3 contains 15 residues. The V gene's germline CDR1 is SGHRS and CDR2 YFSETQ. With 7 bases clipped from V and 3 bases from J, the junction kept 9 bases outside the gene matches. The full variable domain, in which reference TRBV5-1 and TRBJ2-3 provide the parts outside the CDR3, is KAGVTQTPRYLIKTRGQQVTLSCSPISGHRSVSWYQQTPGQGLQFLFEYFSETQRNKGNFPGRFSGRQFSNSRSEMNVSTLELGDSALYLCASGGTSSGTDTQYFGPGTRLTVL.

The V call is TRBV7-6, the J call TRBJ2-3, with D possibly matching TRBD1 (6 bases). Trimming pared 2 bases from V and 0 bases from J, leaving 9 bases between. The CDR3 runs 15 residues. Germline values: CDR1 SGHVS, CDR2 FNYEAQ. As DNA, the CDR3 is TGTGCCAGCAGCTTACCGACAGGTAGCACAGATACGCAGTATTTT. It codes for CASSLPTGSTDTQYF.

V gene TRBV5-1 combines with J gene TRBJ2-5; perhaps TRBD2 as D (7 bases). Trimming took 7 bases from V and 0 from J, leaving 16 bases between them. The germline V gene has CDR1 SGHRS and CDR2 YFSETQ. The CDR3 is 15 residues long. This chain's CDR3 is CASQTAGAYQETQYF. The DNA of the CDR3 is TGCGCCAGCCAAACGGCGGGGGCGTACCAAGAGACCCAGTACTTC.

This clone was picked up a small number of times. This chain connects TRBV18 to TRBJ2-2; D perhaps matches TRBD1 (6 bases). The V end lost 6 bases, the J end lost 2 bases, and 13 bases lay between the germline ends. The CDR3 has 15 residues. Germline V gene sequence: CDR1 KGHSH, CDR2 LQKENI. The CDR3 reads CASSPDSANTGELFF. CDR3 DNA: TGTGCCAGCTCCCCGGACAGCGCAAACACCGGGGAGCTGTTTTTT. Combining the CDR3 with reference TRBV18 and TRBJ2-2 gives the whole variable domain NAGVMQNPRHLVRRRGQEARLRCSPMKGHSHVYWYRQLPEEGLKFMVYLQKENIIDESGMPKERFSAEFPKEGPSILRIQQVVRGDSAAYFCASSPDSANTGELFFGEGSRLTVL.

The chain is built from TRBV27 and TRBJ1-6; D may be TRBD1 (5 bases). V lost 6 bases to trimming and J lost 7 bases, with 13 bases between them. Germline CDR1 reads MNHEY; CDR2 reads SMNVEV (reference sequence). This CDR3 contains 14 residues. CDR3 coding DNA: TGTGCCAGCAGCCGGGGGTCTGCAAATTCACCCCTCCACTTT. The encoded protein is CASSRGSANSPLHF.